This T cell receptor beta chain is drawn from a study of blood T cell repertoires in COVID-19. Study information: From the United States, Italy and Spain came samples of acute and convalescent COVID-19.

Data came from immunoSEQ multiplex PCR; TCRdb stores just in-frame clones and leaves some out. The data contain roughly 100,000 clones, about 89% of them singletons. The CDR3 contains 15 residues. The germline V gene encodes CDR1 SGHRS and CDR2 YFSETQ. The junction had 5 bases not matched to a gene; V was cut back by 1 base and J by 9 bases. The sequencing sample was made of peripheral blood. V usage is TRBV5-1 and J usage is TRBJ1-6; TRBD1 matches at 9 bases. This sequence was found in a woman aged 55 to 70 with acute or convalescent COVID-19. This chain's CDR3 is CASSLKGQGGSPLHF. The CDR3 DNA sequence: TGCGCCAGCAGCTTGAAGGGACAGGGAGGTTCACCCCTCCACTTT.